This is a list of T cell receptor beta chains from one sample in a study of tumor-infiltrating lymphocytes in primary liver carcinoma. MiXCR, run by TCRdb on the multiplex PCR reads, gives a single entry per CDR3 protein. Among about 30,000 distinct CDR3 sequences, 70% to 80% were seen once, and the ten largest hold under 40%. Material: liver tumor tissue from sampling region 3. The receptor source for this set is a woman aged 25-40 years with primary liver carcinoma and hepatitis B virus infection. CDR3s include the opening cysteine and the closing phenylalanine or tryptophan. The order of the fields is CDR3 length, V gene, J gene, D gene, clone size, CDR3 protein, CDR3 DNA. The D gene is left open where the match is weak. Some rows have no size entry. The others give once, few or many, or a class for an expanded clone.

15	TRBV5-6	TRBJ2-5	-	-	CASSLSRGHQETQYF	TGTGCCAGCAGCTTGTCCCGGGGCCACCAAGAGACCCAGTACTTC
14	TRBV29-1	TRBJ2-4	-	-	CSIPQPEREDIQYF	TGCAGCATCCCCCAGCCCGAGAGGGAGGACATTCAGTACTTC
18	TRBV4-2	TRBJ2-7	TRBD1	-	CASSREHLGQGGSPEQYF	TGTGCCAGCAGCCGGGAACACCTAGGACAGGGGGGATCGCCCGAGCAGTACTTC
18	TRBV4-3	TRBJ2-7	TRBD2	-	CASNQTVTGGHISYEQYF	TGCGCCAGCAACCAAACTGTGACGGGGGGTCACATTAGCTACGAGCAGTATTTC
14	TRBV11-2	TRBJ1-5	-	few	CASSRSGRNQPQQF	TGTGCCAGCAGCAGGTCAGGGCGGAATCAGCCCCAGCAGTTT
13	TRBV11-1	TRBJ2-7	-	-	CASSLRYLHEQYF	TGTGCCAGTAGCTTAAGATACCTTCACGAGCAGTACTTC
14	TRBV10-3	TRBJ2-3	TRBD1	-	CAISGRTGEDTQYF	TGTGCCATCAGTGGGAGGACAGGGGAGGATACGCAGTATTTT
13	TRBV30	TRBJ1-2	-	many	CAWSVLEGSGYTF	TGTGCCTGGAGTGTACTGGAAGGGTCTGGCTACACCTTC
14	TRBV11-2	TRBJ2-2	TRBD1	many	CASTEQGITGELFF	TGTGCCAGCACTGAACAGGGGATCACCGGGGAGCTGTTTTTT
14	TRBV6-1	TRBJ1-1	TRBD1	-	CASNVDRGYTEAFF	TGTGCCAGCAATGTTGACAGGGGGTATACTGAGGCTTTCTTT
15	TRBV6-1	TRBJ1-6	-	-	CASSESGVWNSPLHF	TGTGCCAGCAGTGAATCAGGGGTGTGGAATTCACCCCTCCACTTT
15	TRBV11-2	TRBJ2-7	-	-	CTSSLDPAGTYEQYF	TGTACTAGCAGCTTAGACCCTGCGGGGACCTACGAGCAGTACTTC
13	TRBV29-1	TRBJ2-7	-	-	CSVEGSSSYEQHF	TGCAGCGTTGAGGGCAGTAGTTCCTACGAGCAGCACTTC
15	TRBV11-1	TRBJ2-7	TRBD2	-	CASSCGGTRTYEQYF	TGTGCCAGCAGCTGTGGCGGGACTAGGACCTACGAGCAGTACTTC
15	TRBV11-2	TRBJ2-4	-	-	CASSLDDWGYDIQYF	TGTGCCAGCAGCTTAGATGATTGGGGGTACGACATTCAGTACTTC
14	TRBV11-2	TRBJ2-5	-	-	CASRLRGSQETQCF	TGCGCCAGCAGGTTGAGGGGGAGCCAAGAGACCCAGTGCTTC
17	TRBV29-1	TRBJ2-2	TRBD2	many	CSVEGLAGGRNTGELFF	TGCAGCGTTGAGGGGCTAGCGGGAGGCCGGAACACCGGGGAGCTGTTTTTT
20	TRBV11-2	TRBJ1-1	TRBD1	-	CASITRDRGRKKWSNTEAFF	TGTGCCAGCATCACTCGGGACAGGGGGCGCAAGAAGTGGAGTAACACTGAAGCTTTCTTT
16	TRBV29-1	TRBJ2-3	-	few	CSIGGSGRIHTDTQYF	TGCAGCATTGGGGGATCTGGGCGGATCCACACAGATACACAGTATTTT
18	TRBV11-2	TRBJ2-6	-	many	CASGLFPGSLGGANVLTF	TGTGCCAGCGGCTTATTCCCGGGGTCCCTGGGGGGGGCCAACGTCCTGACTTTC
16	TRBV11-2	TRBJ2-2	-	-	CASSADPQLNTGELFF	TGTGCCAGCAGCGCCGATCCCCAATTGAACACCGGGGAGCTGTTCTTC
14	TRBV10-3	TRBJ2-1	-	-	CAISPTTTRDEQFF	TGTGCCATCAGTCCCACGACGACCAGGGATGAACAGTTCTTC